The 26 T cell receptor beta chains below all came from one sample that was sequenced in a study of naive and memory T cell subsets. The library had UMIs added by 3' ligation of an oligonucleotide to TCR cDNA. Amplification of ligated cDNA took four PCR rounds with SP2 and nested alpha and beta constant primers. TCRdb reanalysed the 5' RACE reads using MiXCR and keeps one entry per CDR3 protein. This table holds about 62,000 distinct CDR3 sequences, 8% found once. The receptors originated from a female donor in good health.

In DNA, the CDR3 is TGTGCCAGCAGCTTATTACTGAACACCGGGGAGCTGTTTTTT. Its translation: CASSLLLNTGELFF. The rearrangement links TRBV5-6 to TRBJ2-2; no firm D call. The CDR3 is made up of 14 amino acids. Per germline, CDR1 SGHDT and CDR2 YYEEEE. The ends were cut back, 2 bases at V and 1 base at J, with 6 bases in the middle.

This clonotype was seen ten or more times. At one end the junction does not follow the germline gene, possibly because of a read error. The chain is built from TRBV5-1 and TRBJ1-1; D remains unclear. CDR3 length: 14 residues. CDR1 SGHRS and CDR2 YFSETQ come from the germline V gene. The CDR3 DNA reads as TGTGCCAGCAGCTTAGTGGTGGGGAACACTGAAGCTTTCTTT. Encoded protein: CASSLVVGNTEAFF.

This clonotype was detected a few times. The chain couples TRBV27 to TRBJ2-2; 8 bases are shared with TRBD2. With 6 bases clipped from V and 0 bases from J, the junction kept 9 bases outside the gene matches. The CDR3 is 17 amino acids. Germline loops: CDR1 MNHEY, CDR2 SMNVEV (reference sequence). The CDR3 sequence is CASSLGPGLANTGELFF. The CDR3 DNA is TGTGCCAGCAGCCTAGGCCCGGGACTAGCGAACACCGGGGAGCTGTTTTTT.

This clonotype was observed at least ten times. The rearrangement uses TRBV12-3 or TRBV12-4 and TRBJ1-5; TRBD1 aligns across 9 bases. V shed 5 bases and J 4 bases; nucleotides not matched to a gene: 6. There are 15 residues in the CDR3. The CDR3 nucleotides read TGTGCCAGCAGTCCCGACAGGGGGGGAAATCAGCCCCAGCATTTT. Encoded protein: CASSPDRGGNQPQHF.

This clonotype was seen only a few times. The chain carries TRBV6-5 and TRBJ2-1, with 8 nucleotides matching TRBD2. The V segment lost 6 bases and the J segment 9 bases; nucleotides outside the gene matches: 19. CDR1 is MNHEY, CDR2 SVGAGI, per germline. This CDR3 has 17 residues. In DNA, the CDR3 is TGTGCCAGCAGGGCCTACGGGGGGGGATTTGCCGGGATTGAGCAGTTCTTC. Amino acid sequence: CASRAYGGGFAGIEQFF.

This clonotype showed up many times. The CDR3: CSARVPSASGAQITYEQYF. The CDR3 region has the DNA TGCAGTGCTAGAGTTCCCTCGGCTAGCGGGGCCCAAATAACCTACGAGCAGTACTTC. This chain uses TRBV20-1 with TRBJ2-7; 9 positions match TRBD2. The CDR3 loop spans 19 amino acids. Per germline, CDR1 DFQATT and CDR2 SNEGSKA (reference sequence). V trimming: 1 base; J trimming: 2 bases; junction bases outside the gene matches: 18.

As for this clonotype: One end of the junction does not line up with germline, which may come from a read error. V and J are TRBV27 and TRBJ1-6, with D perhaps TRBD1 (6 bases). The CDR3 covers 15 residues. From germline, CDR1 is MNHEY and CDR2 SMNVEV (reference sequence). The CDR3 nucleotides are TGTGTCAGCAGTTTAATGTTACAGGGAGGCTCACCCCTCCACTTT. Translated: CVSSLMLQGGSPLHF.

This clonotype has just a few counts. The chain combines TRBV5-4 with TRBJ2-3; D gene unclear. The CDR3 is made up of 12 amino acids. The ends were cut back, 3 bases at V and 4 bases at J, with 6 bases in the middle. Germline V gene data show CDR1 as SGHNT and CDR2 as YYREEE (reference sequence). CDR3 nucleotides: TGTGCCAGCAGCTCCCAGGCAGATACGCAGTATTTT. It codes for CASSSQADTQYF.

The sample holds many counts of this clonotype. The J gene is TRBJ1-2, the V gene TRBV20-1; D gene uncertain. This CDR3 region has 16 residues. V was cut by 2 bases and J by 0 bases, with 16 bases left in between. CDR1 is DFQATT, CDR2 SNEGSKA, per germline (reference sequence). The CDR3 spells CSARNSERGPNYGYTF. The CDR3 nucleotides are TGCAGTGCTAGAAATTCGGAACGGGGTCCTAACTATGGCTACACCTTC.

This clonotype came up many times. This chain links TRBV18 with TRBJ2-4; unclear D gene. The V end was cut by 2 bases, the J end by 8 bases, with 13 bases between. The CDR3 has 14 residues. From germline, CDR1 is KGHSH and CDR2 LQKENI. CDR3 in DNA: TGTGCCAGCTCACCAGAGAATGATTACGACATTCAGTACTTC. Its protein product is CASSPENDYDIQYF.

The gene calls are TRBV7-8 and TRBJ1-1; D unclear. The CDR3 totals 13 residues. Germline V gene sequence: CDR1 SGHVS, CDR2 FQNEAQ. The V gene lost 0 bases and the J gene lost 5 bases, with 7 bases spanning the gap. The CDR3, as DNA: TGTGCCAGCAGCTTAGCGGGGTGGACTGAAGCTTTCTTT. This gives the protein CASSLAGWTEAFF.

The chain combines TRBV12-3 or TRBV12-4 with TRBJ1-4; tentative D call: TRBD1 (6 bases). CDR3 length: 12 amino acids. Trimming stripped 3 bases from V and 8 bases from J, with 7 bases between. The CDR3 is CASSLDSEKLFF. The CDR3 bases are TGTGCCAGCAGTTTGGACAGCGAAAAACTGTTTTTT.

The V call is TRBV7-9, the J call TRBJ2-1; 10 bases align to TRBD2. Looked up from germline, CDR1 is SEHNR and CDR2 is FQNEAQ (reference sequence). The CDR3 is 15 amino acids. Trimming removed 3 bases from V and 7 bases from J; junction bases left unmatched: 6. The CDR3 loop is CASSFGLAGVNEQFF. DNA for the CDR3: TGTGCCAGCAGCTTCGGGCTAGCGGGGGTAAATGAGCAGTTCTTC.

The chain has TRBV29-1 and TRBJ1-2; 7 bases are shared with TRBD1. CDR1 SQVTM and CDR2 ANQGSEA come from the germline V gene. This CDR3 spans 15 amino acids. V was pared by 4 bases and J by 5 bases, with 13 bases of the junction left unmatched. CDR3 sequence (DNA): TGCAGCGTTGGGAACCCAACAGGGGAAGGGTATGGCTACACCTTC. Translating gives CSVGNPTGEGYGYTF.

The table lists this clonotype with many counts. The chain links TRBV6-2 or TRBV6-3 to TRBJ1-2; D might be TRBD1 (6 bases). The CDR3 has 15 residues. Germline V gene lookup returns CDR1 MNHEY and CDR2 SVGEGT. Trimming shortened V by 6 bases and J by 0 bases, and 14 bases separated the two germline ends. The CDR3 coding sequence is TGTGCCAGCAGCCCCCGTGGGGGCCCTAACTATGGCTACACCTTC. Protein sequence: CASSPRGGPNYGYTF.

CDR3 DNA sequence: TGTGCCTGGGGGGGACTAGCGGGAGTTTCTGAGCAGTTCTTC. Translated, it gives CAWGGLAGVSEQFF. The chain carries TRBV30 and TRBJ2-1; 14 bases match TRBD2. This CDR3 comprises 14 residues. CDR1 GTSNPN and CDR2 SVGIG come from the germline V gene (reference sequence). With V trimmed by 5 bases and J by 9 bases, 6 bases remained unmatched.

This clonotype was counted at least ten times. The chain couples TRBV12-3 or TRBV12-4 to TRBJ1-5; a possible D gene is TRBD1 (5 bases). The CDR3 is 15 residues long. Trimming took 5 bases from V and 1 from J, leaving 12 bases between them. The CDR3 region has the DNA TGTGCCAGCAGTCCTCCGGGACGGAGCAATCAGCCCCAGCATTTT. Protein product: CASSPPGRSNQPQHF.

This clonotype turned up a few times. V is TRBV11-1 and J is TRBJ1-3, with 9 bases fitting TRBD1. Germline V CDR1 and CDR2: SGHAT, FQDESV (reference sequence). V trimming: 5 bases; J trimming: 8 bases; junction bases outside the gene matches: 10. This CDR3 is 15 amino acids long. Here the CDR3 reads CASSIRQGGMDTIYF. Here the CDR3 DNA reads TGTGCCAGCAGCATCCGACAGGGGGGTATGGACACCATATATTTT.

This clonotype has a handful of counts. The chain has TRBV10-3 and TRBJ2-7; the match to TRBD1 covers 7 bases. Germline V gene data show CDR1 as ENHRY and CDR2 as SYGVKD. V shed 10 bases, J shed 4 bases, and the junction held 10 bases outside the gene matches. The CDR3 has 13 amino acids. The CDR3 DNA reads TGTGCCACTTCCGGGACAGAAGGTTACGAGCAGTACTTC. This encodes CATSGTEGYEQYF.

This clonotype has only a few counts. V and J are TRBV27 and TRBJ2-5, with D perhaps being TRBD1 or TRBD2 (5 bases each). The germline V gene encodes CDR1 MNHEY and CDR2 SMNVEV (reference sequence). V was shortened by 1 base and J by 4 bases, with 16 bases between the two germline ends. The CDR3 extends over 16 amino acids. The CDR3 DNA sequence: TGTGCCAGCAGTTTATATGGGACCCATCTTGGAGAGACCCAGTACTTC. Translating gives CASSLYGTHLGETQYF.

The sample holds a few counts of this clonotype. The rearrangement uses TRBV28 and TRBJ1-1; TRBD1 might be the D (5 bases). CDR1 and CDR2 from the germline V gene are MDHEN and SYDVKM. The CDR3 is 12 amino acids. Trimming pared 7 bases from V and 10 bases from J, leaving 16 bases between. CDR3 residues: CASTLSGAGAFF. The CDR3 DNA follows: TGTGCCAGCACCCTATCTGGGGCGGGAGCTTTCTTT.

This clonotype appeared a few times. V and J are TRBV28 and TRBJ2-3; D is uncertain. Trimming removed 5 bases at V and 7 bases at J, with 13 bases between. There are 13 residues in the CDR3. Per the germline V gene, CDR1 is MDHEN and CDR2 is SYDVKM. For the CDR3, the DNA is TGTGCCAGCAGTCCCAGATGGGCCCATACGCAGTATTTT. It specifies CASSPRWAHTQYF.

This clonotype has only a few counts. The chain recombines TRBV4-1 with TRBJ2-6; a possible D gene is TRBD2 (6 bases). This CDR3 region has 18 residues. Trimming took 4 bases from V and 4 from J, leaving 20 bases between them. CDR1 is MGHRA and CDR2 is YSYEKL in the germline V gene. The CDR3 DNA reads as TGCGCCAGCAGCCGATTAGCGGCGGGCCTAGGCGGGGCCAACGTCCTGACTTTC. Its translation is CASSRLAAGLGGANVLTF.

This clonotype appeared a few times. The DNA of the CDR3 is TGTGCCAGCAGTGACCCACTAGCGGGAGCCTACAATGAGCAGTTCTTC. This codes for CASSDPLAGAYNEQFF. This sequence joins TRBV6-6 and TRBJ2-1; TRBD2 matches at 11 bases. Per germline, CDR1 MNHNY and CDR2 SVGAGI (reference sequence). V lost 5 bases to trimming and J lost 2 bases; unmatched junction nucleotides: 5. The CDR3 is 16 residues long.

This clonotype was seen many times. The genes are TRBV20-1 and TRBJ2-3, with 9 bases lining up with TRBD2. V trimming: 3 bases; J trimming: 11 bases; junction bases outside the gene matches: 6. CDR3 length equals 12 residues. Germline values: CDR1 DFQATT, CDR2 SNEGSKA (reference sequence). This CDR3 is CSARSGGWGQYF. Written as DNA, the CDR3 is TGCAGTGCTAGGAGCGGGGGGTGGGGGCAGTATTTT.

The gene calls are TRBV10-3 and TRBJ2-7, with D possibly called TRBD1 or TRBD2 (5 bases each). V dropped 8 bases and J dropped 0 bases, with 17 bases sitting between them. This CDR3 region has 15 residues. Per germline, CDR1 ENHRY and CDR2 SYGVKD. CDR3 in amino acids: CAIRDGMDFSYEQYF. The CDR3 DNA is TGTGCCATCCGGGACGGAATGGACTTCTCCTACGAGCAGTACTTC.